This TCR beta chain was sequenced during a study of blood T cells in healthy people across ages (dated by TCRdb to between 2015 and 2016). As for the study more broadly: In model experiments, template switching captured roughly one uniquely barcoded TCR beta cDNA molecule for every two T cells. The donors were divided into four age groups: young (average around 16 years), middle-aged (about 39), aged (about 60) and long-lived (roughly 88). To avoid experimental bias, donors of different ages were distributed randomly across sequencing lanes. The study measured age-related changes in TCR beta repertoire diversity using deep sequencing normalized with unique cDNA molecular identifiers. Two additional independent replicas of 1 million unique cDNA reads from the same blood draw were analyzed for two donors (one aged 18 to 30 and one aged 80 or older).

What the study reported, not specific to this receptor: Estimates of total diversity based on one million sequenced T cells were considered lower bounds and underestimates. Since profiling was done on bulk unsorted PBMCs, naive and antigen-experienced compartments could not be conclusively compared. Compared with the aged group, the long-lived group had more naive CD4+ T cells, fewer expanded clones and increased TCR diversity, suggesting age selection. Observed TCR beta diversity correlated strongly with the percentage of naive T cells measured by flow cytometry. The CMV infection status of donors was not known, potentially confounding age-related changes in expanded clonotypes. Observed TCR beta diversity per million T cells fell roughly linearly with age, and a significant reduction was already apparent by age roughly 40.

Systemically healthy Caucasian individuals from Russia, approximately 39 in total and aged about 6 to 100 years, were included as donors. Around 10 milliliters of peripheral blood were collected from each donor into EDTA-treated Vacutainer tubes. Ficoll-Paque density-gradient centrifugation was used to isolate PBMCs, with at least 6 million obtained per sample. Total RNA, at least 6 micrograms per sample, was extracted from PBMCs with Trizol reagent. For every donor, flow cytometry on a PBMC aliquot measured the percentage of naive CD45RAhigh/CD27high T cells. There are 14 amino acids in the CDR3, from cysteine to phenylalanine inclusive. Only the CDR3 region is kept as DNA, spanning 42 bases read in frame from base 1. As encoded in the germline V gene, CDR1 is MNHEY while CDR2 is SVGEGT. V is pruned by 7 bases and J by 2 bases, leaving 6 bases of the junction without a gene match. The library was made by 5' RACE. The listed sequencing device is Illumina HiSeq 2500. A second PCR of about 6 to 11 cycles was performed with a sample-barcoded 5' primer and a J-beta primer mix. Each TCR beta cDNA molecule received a unique molecular identifier from a template-switch 5' adaptor carrying 12 random nucleotides. At least 3 million CDR3-containing paired-end reads were obtained from each sample. The Mint cDNA synthesis kit, primed by a TRBC-specific oligonucleotide, was used to synthesize first-strand cDNA from all RNA. After uracil-DNA glycosylase treatment, a first 18-cycle PCR used universal primers M1SS and BC2_uni_R on all cDNA. In the original analysis: Each sample was normalized by randomly selecting 1 million high-quality reads, each carrying a distinct molecular identifier. Instead of being binned into consensus sequences, reads with shared molecular identifiers were discarded. CDR3 identification, clonotype clustering and error correction used MiTCR with a Q25 quality threshold and the strictest error-elimination algorithm. A nonparametric unseen species model with Euler transformation was used to estimate lower-bound total TCR beta diversity. TCRdb applied fastp at Q25 and MiXCR to the public reads, then kept only in-frame beta chains. Rows with a matching CDR3 protein are joined into one entry that keeps the most common DNA and genes. TCRdb, not the authors, supplied the V and J calls. In this sample the table shows 700,000 to 950,000 distinct CDR3 sequences, nearly 60% of which occur a single time. The ten largest clonotypes hold around 22% of the sample.

Of note for this clonotype: The antigen it binds to is not known. Base qualities are not recorded, but no much larger clone differs from it by a single base.

This clonotype originated in a young man in good health. Sample: blood. The sequence joins TRBV6-2 or TRBV6-3 to TRBJ2-7; the central 9 bases match TRBD2. CDR3 sequence: CASTLAGWAYEQYF. The DNA sequence is TGTGCCAGCACCCTAGCGGGATGGGCCTACGAGCAGTACTTC.